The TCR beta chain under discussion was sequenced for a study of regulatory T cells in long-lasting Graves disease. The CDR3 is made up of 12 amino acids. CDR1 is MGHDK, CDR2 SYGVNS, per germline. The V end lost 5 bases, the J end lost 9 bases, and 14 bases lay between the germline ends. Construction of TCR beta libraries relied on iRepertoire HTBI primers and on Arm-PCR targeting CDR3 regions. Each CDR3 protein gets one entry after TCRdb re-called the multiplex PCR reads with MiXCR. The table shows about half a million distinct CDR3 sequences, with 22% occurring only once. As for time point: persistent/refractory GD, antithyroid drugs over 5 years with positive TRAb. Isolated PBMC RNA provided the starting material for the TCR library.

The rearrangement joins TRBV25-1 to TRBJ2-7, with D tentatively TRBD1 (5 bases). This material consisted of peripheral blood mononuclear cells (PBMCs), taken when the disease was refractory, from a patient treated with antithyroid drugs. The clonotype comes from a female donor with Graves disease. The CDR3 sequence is CASSSTRATQYF. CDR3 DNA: TGTGCCAGCAGTTCCACCAGGGCCACGCAGTACTTC.